This T cell receptor beta chain emerged from a study of blood T cell repertoires in COVID-19. Here immunoSEQ multiplex PCR was the method, and the copy in TCRdb shows in-frame clones only, minus some. This table holds some 200,000 clones, 75% to 90% found once. V was clipped by 2 bases and J by 7 bases; unmatched bases: 1. CDR1 and CDR2 from the germline V gene are KGHSH and LQKENI. The CDR3 extends over 15 amino acids. The chain combines TRBV18 with TRBJ2-2; 13 bases map to TRBD2. Specimen: peripheral blood. The receptor's source is a woman aged 70-85 years with COVID-19, enrolled during active disease. The CDR3 DNA is TGTGCCAGCTCACCAGGACTAGCGGGAGTCGGGGAGCTGTTTTTT. It encodes CASSPGLAGVGELFF.